This T cell receptor beta chain is drawn from a study of blood T cells in healthy people across ages. Trimming cost V 2 bases and J 4 bases; bases outside gene matches: 9. Germline lookup yields CDR1 SGHNT and CDR2 YYREEE (reference sequence). The CDR3 sequence is 16 residues long. This clonotype showed up just once. Its matching antigen is unknown. Combining a sample-barcoded 5' primer with a J-beta primer mix, a second PCR ran for roughly 7 to 12 cycles. TCRdb reprocessed the 5' RACE reads with MiXCR, giving one entry per CDR3 protein. This table has over 950,000 distinct CDR3 sequences, 51% appearing once. Findings of the study overall: While age rose, TCR beta diversity per million T cells dropped in a roughly linear way.

V and J are TRBV5-4 and TRBJ2-5, with 9 bases aligning to TRBD2. The source is a woman aged 60-75 years in good health. The sequenced sample was blood. The DNA for the CDR3 is TGTGCCAGCAGCTTCTCCATAGCGGGAGCGGGAGAGACCCAGTACTTC. Translating gives CASSFSIAGAGETQYF.